The 18 T cell receptor beta chains presented below share a single source sample, sequenced in a study of T cell clonotyping in hematopoietic cell transplantation. Sequencing used immunoSEQ multiplex PCR; TCRdb keeps in-frame clones, though not all of them. Of 69,000 or so clones listed, just under 95% are singletons. The sample taken for sequencing was peripheral blood mononuclear cells. The source is a man aged 45-65 years in good health. Some clones in this sample may be carry-over from other donors' samples.

The rearrangement uses TRBV11-1 and TRBJ1-6, with D possibly being TRBD1 (6 bases). CDR1 SGHAT and CDR2 FQDESV come from the germline V gene (reference sequence). The CDR3 sequence is 15 residues long. V lost 1 base to trimming and J lost 7 bases, with 11 bases between them. The CDR3 region has the DNA TGTGCCAGCAGCTTAGAGGGGACAAACAATTCACCCCTCCACTTT. Its protein product is CASSLEGTNNSPLHF.

This rearrangement joins TRBV2 to TRBJ2-3; perhaps TRBD2 as D (6 bases). The CDR3 sequence is 15 residues long. Germline V CDR1 and CDR2: SNHLY, FYNNEI. The V and J ends lost 1 base and 6 bases respectively, with 14 bases between them. This CDR3 is CASSEERAGRDTQYF. DNA of the CDR3: TGTGCCAGCAGTGAAGAACGGGCAGGGAGGGATACGCAGTATTTT.

Only one count was recorded for this clone. For the CDR3, the DNA is TGTGCCAGCGGCCCGGGCGGGCGGAACTATGGCTACACCTTC. As protein: CASGPGGRNYGYTF. This sequence joins TRBV6-6 and TRBJ1-2; D remains unclear. Trimming stripped 8 bases from V and 2 bases from J, with 15 bases between. The CDR3 has 14 amino acids. Germline CDR1 reads MNHNY; CDR2 reads SVGAGI (reference sequence).

The rearrangement joins TRBV7-9 to TRBJ2-1, with 10 bases lining up with TRBD2. Germline lookup yields CDR1 SEHNR and CDR2 FQNEAQ (reference sequence). The trim removed 5 bases at V and 4 bases at J, leaving 11 bases unmatched. CDR3 length: 17 residues. In DNA, the CDR3 is TGTGCCAGCAGCGCACACCCGGGACTAGCGTCTTACAATGAGCAGTTCTTC. Residues: CASSAHPGLASYNEQFF. The variable domain in full, with the rest retrieved from reference TRBV7-9 and TRBJ2-1, is DTGVSQNPRHKITKRGQNVTFRCDPISEHNRLYWYRQTLGQGPEFLTYFQNEAQLEKSRLLSDRFSAERPKGSFSTLEIQRTEQGDSAMYLCASSAHPGLASYNEQFFGPGTRLTVL.

The chain couples TRBV5-4 to TRBJ2-7; tentative D call: TRBD2 (6 bases). The CDR3 is 15 amino acids. The germline V and J ends were trimmed by 4 bases and 6 bases, with 20 bases remaining between them. Germline lookup yields CDR1 SGHNT and CDR2 YYREEE (reference sequence). The CDR3 DNA reads as TGTGCCAGCAGCCCGGAGGGTGGGGTGGAGCTCGAGCAGTACTTC. This sequence encodes CASSPEGGVELEQYF.

The rearrangement uses TRBV7-6 and TRBJ1-4, with 9 positions matching TRBD1. V gave up 1 base and J gave up 8 bases; unmatched junction bases: 5. The CDR3 loop spans 15 amino acids. Germline CDR1 is SGHVS and CDR2 is FNYEAQ. CDR3 sequence (DNA): TGTGCCAGCAGCTTAGAGGACAGGGGAGGCGAAAAACTGTTTTTT. Translating gives CASSLEDRGGEKLFF.

This rearrangement joins TRBV5-1 to TRBJ2-2; possible D gene TRBD2, 5 bases. The CDR3 totals 13 residues. V was shortened by 0 bases and J by 6 bases, with 6 bases between the two germline ends. Germline CDR1 reads SGHRS; CDR2 reads YFSETQ. CDR3 in amino acids: CASSLGTSGELFF. The DNA for the CDR3 is TGCGCCAGCAGCTTGGGGACTTCCGGGGAGCTGTTTTTT.

The rearrangement links TRBV6-5 to TRBJ2-7; D is tentatively TRBD1 or TRBD2 (5 bases each). This CDR3 has 13 residues. The germline V gene has CDR1 MNHEY and CDR2 SVGAGI. V lost 0 bases and J 7 bases, leaving 10 bases between the germline ends. CDR3 sequence reads: CASSYSRGGEQYF. As DNA, the CDR3 is TGTGCCAGCAGTTACTCGAGGGGTGGGGAGCAGTACTTC.

V usage is TRBV6-5 and J usage is TRBJ2-1, with 10 nucleotides matching TRBD2. This CDR3 spans 15 amino acids. Germline V CDR1 and CDR2: MNHEY, SVGAGI. With 5 bases clipped from V and 6 bases from J, the junction kept 7 bases outside the gene matches. CDR3 loop: CASSPRTSGINEQFF. The CDR3 coding sequence is TGTGCCAGCAGTCCCCGAACTAGCGGGATCAATGAGCAGTTCTTC.

This rearrangement joins TRBV5-8 to TRBJ1-5; D unclear. CDR3 size: 14 residues. Germline assignment: CDR1 SGHTS and CDR2 YDEGEE. V was trimmed by 1 base and J by 2 bases, leaving 7 bases between them. The DNA for the CDR3 is TGTGCCAGCAGCTTGATGGGTCGCAATCAGCCCCAGCATTTT. Amino acids: CASSLMGRNQPQHF. The variable domain in full, completed from reference TRBV5-8 and TRBJ1-5, reads EAGVTQSPTHLIKTRGQQATLRCSPISGHTSVYWYQQALGLGLQFLLWYDEGEERNRGNFPPRFSGRQFPNYSSELNVNALELEDSALYLCASSLMGRNQPQHFGDGTRLSIL.

This rearrangement joins TRBV11-2 to TRBJ2-7, with 10 positions matching TRBD2. V shed 0 bases and J 3 bases; nucleotides not matched to a gene: 8. The CDR3 sequence is 17 residues long. Germline V gene data show CDR1 as SGHAT and CDR2 as FQNNGV. CDR3 residues: CASSLDPSGRFGYEQYF. CDR3 DNA: TGTGCCAGCAGCTTAGATCCTAGCGGGAGATTCGGCTACGAGCAGTACTTC.

Only one count was recorded for this clone. The J gene is TRBJ2-7, the V gene TRBV11-2; 7 bases line up with TRBD1. With 5 bases clipped from V and 2 bases from J, the junction kept 12 bases outside the gene matches. Per the germline V gene, CDR1 is SGHAT and CDR2 is FQNNGV. The CDR3 length is 16 residues. The CDR3 DNA follows: TGTGCCAGCAGCCCCCTAGACAGGGTGGGCACCTACGAGCAGTACTTC. It is translated as CASSPLDRVGTYEQYF.

The chain employs TRBV5-5 and TRBJ1-2; 12 bases align to TRBD1. V was clipped by 4 bases and J by 5 bases; unmatched bases: 9. Germline V lookup: CDR1 SGHKS, CDR2 YYEKEE (reference sequence). This CDR3 has 16 residues. CDR3 nucleotide sequence: TGTGCCAGCAGCACCAACACGGGACAGGGGGCTTATGGCTACACCTTC. Protein: CASSTNTGQGAYGYTF.

J is TRBJ1-5 and V is TRBV19; no clear D. CDR3 size: 15 residues. CDR1 is LNHDA, CDR2 SQIVND, per germline (reference sequence). V dropped 1 base and J dropped 6 bases, with 13 bases sitting between them. CDR3 sequence (DNA): TGTGCCAGTAGTATAGGAACAGTGGAGAGTCAGCCCCAGCATTTT. As protein: CASSIGTVESQPQHF.

This chain connects TRBV28 to TRBJ2-5, with 8 nucleotides matching TRBD2. The V gene's germline CDR1 is MDHEN and CDR2 SYDVKM. The V gene end was trimmed by 5 bases and the J gene end by 2 bases; junction bases not matched to a gene: 16. This CDR3 has 18 amino acids. CDR3 sequence: CASSRAPGLGSIQETQYF. DNA for the CDR3: TGTGCCAGCAGTCGTGCCCCGGGACTAGGGAGTATACAAGAGACCCAGTACTTC. The variable domain in full, completed from reference TRBV28 and TRBJ2-5, reads DVKVTQSSRYLVKRTGEKVFLECVQDMDHENMFWYRQDPGLGLRLIYFSYDVKMKEKGDIPEGYSVSREKKERFSLILESASTNQTSMYLCASSRAPGLGSIQETQYFGPGTRLLVL.

The V call is TRBV11-2, the J call TRBJ2-7; the match to TRBD2 covers 8 bases. This CDR3 contains 13 residues. Germline CDR1 and CDR2: SGHAT and FQNNGV. The V segment lost 5 bases and the J segment 5 bases; nucleotides outside the gene matches: 5. CDR3 coding DNA: TGTGCCAGCAGCCCGTGGACTAGCAACGAGCAGTACTTC. Its translation: CASSPWTSNEQYF.

The chain recombines TRBV6-5 with TRBJ1-1, with TRBD1 matching over 8 bases. This CDR3 has 15 residues. Germline trimming cut 5 bases from V and 4 bases from J; bases unmatched to any gene: 9. Germline V CDR1 and CDR2: MNHEY, SVGAGI. The CDR3 reads CASSQDRGAGTEAFF. CDR3 bases: TGTGCCAGCAGTCAAGACAGGGGCGCCGGCACTGAAGCTTTCTTT.

This chain joins TRBV19 and TRBJ2-7; unclear D gene. Per the germline V gene, CDR1 is LNHDA and CDR2 is SQIVND (reference sequence). The CDR3 spans 14 residues. V gave up 3 bases and J gave up 3 bases, with 12 bases separating them. The CDR3 here is CASSMKAAFYEQYF. The CDR3 DNA sequence: TGTGCCAGTAGTATGAAAGCAGCGTTCTACGAGCAGTACTTC.